This is a list of T cell receptor beta chains from one sample in a study of Ad26.COV2.S vaccination and SARS-CoV-2 variants. Repertoires were generated with immunoSEQ multiplex PCR, while TCRdb's copy carries only in-frame clones and drops some. Among some 520,000 clones, approximately 88% were seen once, and the ten largest hold over 10%. This specimen was peripheral blood, taken in a trial of Ad26.COV2.S vaccine versus placebo. Source of these receptors: a person between 18 and 65 years old who received the Ad26.COV2.S COVID-19 vaccine or a placebo. CDR3s leave out the opening cysteine and the closing phenylalanine or tryptophan. Not every row has a clone size; where given, it reads once, few, many or a size class.

j_gene: TRBJ1-5; abundance: NA; v_gene: TRBV4-1; CDR3aa: ASSQVGDGGPQH
j_gene: TRBJ2-1; abundance: NA; v_gene: TRBV2; CDR3aa: ASSEGRAPSYNEQF
j_gene: TRBJ2-4; abundance: NA; v_gene: TRBV3-1/TRBV3-2; CDR3aa: ASSPTLAKNIQY
j_gene: TRBJ2-1; abundance: NA; v_gene: TRBV6-1; CDR3aa: ASSEWRNPRDEQF
j_gene: TRBJ2-7; abundance: NA; v_gene: TRBV6-2/TRBV6-3; CDR3aa: ASSPRGEQY
j_gene: TRBJ1-2; abundance: NA; v_gene: TRBV5-4; CDR3aa: ASRTGQGNSYT
j_gene: TRBJ1-3; abundance: NA; v_gene: TRBV9; CDR3aa: ASSEKTGASGNTIY
j_gene: TRBJ2-3; abundance: NA; v_gene: TRBV11-1; CDR3aa: ASSLDLNTDTQY
j_gene: TRBJ1-1; abundance: NA; v_gene: TRBV4-1; CDR3aa: ASSQGPPHTEAF
j_gene: TRBJ1-5; abundance: NA; v_gene: TRBV10-3; CDR3aa: AISESPQFSGNNQPQH
j_gene: TRBJ1-3; abundance: NA; v_gene: TRBV5-8; CDR3aa: ASSLDERSGNTIY
j_gene: TRBJ1-3; abundance: NA; v_gene: TRBV24-1; CDR3aa: ATSDRGQGVGNTIY
j_gene: TRBJ2-7; abundance: NA; v_gene: TRBV6-6; CDR3aa: ASSYSGDYYEQY
j_gene: TRBJ2-7; abundance: once; v_gene: TRBV7-9; CDR3aa: ASSRSGRNYEQY
j_gene: TRBJ2-1; abundance: NA; v_gene: TRBV7-9; CDR3aa: ASSFTGLIHEQF
j_gene: TRBJ1-2; abundance: NA; v_gene: TRBV5-4; CDR3aa: ASSSGLWTFYGYT
j_gene: TRBJ1-2; abundance: NA; v_gene: TRBV5-1; CDR3aa: ASSETLSREGIRGGYT
j_gene: TRBJ2-1; abundance: NA; v_gene: TRBV6-2/TRBV6-3; CDR3aa: ASRPSGSYDEQF